This T cell receptor (beta chain) was captured in a study of T cell changes during pregnancy in multiple sclerosis. V lost 3 bases, J lost 5 bases, and 7 bases lay in between. Germline values: CDR1 SGHTA, CDR2 FQGNSA. The length of the CDR3 is 12 residues. Data came from immunoSEQ multiplex PCR; TCRdb stores just in-frame clones and leaves some out. The sample consists of fewer than 110,000 clones, around 91% of them appearing once. The input for sequencing was peripheral blood, taken after pregnancy. This clonotype originated in a female donor with multiple sclerosis, enrolled in a pregnancy study. J is TRBJ1-1 and V is TRBV7-2; D remains ambiguous. The CDR3 DNA reads TGTGCCAGCAGCTTGAGAGGGACTGAAGCTTTCTTT. Translation: CASSLRGTEAFF.